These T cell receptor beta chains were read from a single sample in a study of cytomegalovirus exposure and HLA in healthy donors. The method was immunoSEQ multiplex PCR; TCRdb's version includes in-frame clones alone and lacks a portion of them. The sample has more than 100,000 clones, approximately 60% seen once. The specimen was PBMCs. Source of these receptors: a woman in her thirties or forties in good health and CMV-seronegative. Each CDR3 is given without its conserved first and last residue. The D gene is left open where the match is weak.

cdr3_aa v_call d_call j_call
ASTIQGTNTEAF TRBV19 TRBD1 TRBJ1-1
ASSVAGGPQETQY TRBV9 TRBD2 TRBJ2-5
ASSRQNRDRRENTIY TRBV11-2 TRBD1 TRBJ1-3
ASSQTGFYEQY TRBV4-1 TRBD1 TRBJ2-7
ASSLEGARNSPLH TRBV7-3 TRBD1 TRBJ1-6
ASSLDLGGRQF TRBV11-2 TRBD2 TRBJ2-1
ASSRSPGQGSNGYT TRBV27 TRBD1 TRBJ1-2
ASSFTVADTQY TRBV5-4 - TRBJ2-3
ASSVGNPDLGNTIY TRBV5-4 - TRBJ1-3
ASTVAGGRLTKNIQY TRBV2 TRBD2 TRBJ2-4
ASSPYMGSSYEQY TRBV4-1 - -
ASSFTQGGEKLF TRBV7-9 TRBD1 TRBJ1-4
ASSQRQGGPEAF TRBV4-1 TRBD1 TRBJ1-1
ATQGGDGHRNT TRBV19 - TRBJ1-2
ASSLTGEAF TRBV2 - TRBJ1-1
ASSESTGSGNTEAF TRBV10-1 - TRBJ1-1
ASSLGVAGYNEQF TRBV5-1 TRBD2 TRBJ2-1
ASSLGQGAGGYT TRBV5-1 TRBD1 TRBJ1-2
ASSGTSDHEQF TRBV25-1 - TRBJ2-1
ATSRPTGNGYT TRBV15 - TRBJ1-2
ASSVGRDGEAF TRBV18 - TRBJ1-1
ASQIEGLEYNEQF TRBV2 TRBD2 TRBJ2-1
ASRTLRGRRGTEAF TRBV11-2 TRBD1 TRBJ1-1
ASSLSGTTNEKLF TRBV5-1 - TRBJ1-4
ASSLGTGGAGGYT TRBV28 TRBD1 TRBJ1-2
ASQKDTMEQY TRBV2 - TRBJ2-7
ASSLAGGDRELF TRBV27 TRBD2 TRBJ2-2
ASSLSAGGHYEQY TRBV27 - TRBJ2-7
ASSQIPGLSTDTQY TRBV4-2 - TRBJ2-3
AISPGQWNTIY TRBV10-3 - TRBJ1-3
ASSASYNEQF TRBV2 - TRBJ2-1
ASSPSAGEAF TRBV9 - TRBJ1-1
ASSLADRVGLGTEAF TRBV7-8 TRBD1 TRBJ1-1
ASSQRRGTGSDEQY TRBV11-3 - TRBJ2-7
ASSPTRGGTYGYT TRBV4-3 - TRBJ1-2
ASSQQGVNTEAF TRBV7-9 - TRBJ1-1
ASSFNGQPQH TRBV28 - TRBJ1-5
AISFISGGNTEAF TRBV10-3 TRBD1 TRBJ1-1
AWMKTGLVEKLF TRBV30 TRBD1 TRBJ1-4
ASSQDGTSGTYTQY TRBV4-3 TRBD2 TRBJ2-3
ASSSPAGRGTEAF TRBV7-8 - TRBJ1-1
ASSSQGPGDTEAF TRBV5-1 - TRBJ1-1
ASSDRGTHYGYT TRBV19 - TRBJ1-2
ASSFGTGTEAF TRBV7-6 TRBD1 TRBJ1-1
ASSQDRGFAYGYT TRBV4-3 - TRBJ1-2
ASSPGLAGGANTGELF TRBV4-3 TRBD2 TRBJ2-2
ASTIAGNNEQF TRBV5-1 TRBD2 TRBJ2-1
ASSRTSGGAGLGEQF TRBV5-4 TRBD2 TRBJ2-1
ASSEAGTGLGYT TRBV6-1 TRBD1 TRBJ1-2
ASSSLGLAQY TRBV27 TRBD2 TRBJ2-3
ASSSYSGGHEQF TRBV7-8 TRBD2 TRBJ2-1
ARSLEVPLEQY TRBV5-3 - TRBJ2-5
ASSVGVGVSSYEQY TRBV9 - TRBJ2-7